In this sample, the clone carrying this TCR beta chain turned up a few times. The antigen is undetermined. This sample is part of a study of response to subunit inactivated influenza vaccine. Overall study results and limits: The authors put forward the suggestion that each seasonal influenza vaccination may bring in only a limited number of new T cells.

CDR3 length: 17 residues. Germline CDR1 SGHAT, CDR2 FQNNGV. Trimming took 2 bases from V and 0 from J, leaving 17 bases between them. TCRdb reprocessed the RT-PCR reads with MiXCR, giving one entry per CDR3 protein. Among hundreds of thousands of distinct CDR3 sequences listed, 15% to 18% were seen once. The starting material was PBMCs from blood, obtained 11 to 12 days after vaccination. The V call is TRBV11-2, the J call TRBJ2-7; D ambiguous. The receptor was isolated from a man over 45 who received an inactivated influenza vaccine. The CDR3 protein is CASSLTRTTPYSYEQYF. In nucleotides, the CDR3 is TGTGCCAGCAGCTTAACCCGCACAACCCCGTACTCCTACGAGCAGTACTTC.